The 2 T cell receptor beta chains below come from one sample, sequenced in a study of cytomegalovirus exposure and HLA in healthy donors. TCRdb's table, derived via immunoSEQ multiplex PCR, lists solely in-frame clones and lacks some. This repertoire shows 180,000 or so clones, 86% found once; its top ten account for under 3.5%. The material sequenced was PBMCs. Receptor source: a man aged 18 to 35 in good health and CMV-seropositive.

The chain combines TRBV19 with TRBJ2-3; 13 bases align to TRBD2. From germline, CDR1 is LNHDA and CDR2 SQIVND (reference sequence). V gave up 4 bases and J gave up 5 bases; unmatched junction bases: 3. The CDR3 extends over 15 amino acids. CDR3 coding DNA: TGTGCCAGTAGTAGGACTAGCGGGGGACTAGATACGCAGTATTTT. Translating gives CASSRTSGGLDTQYF.

This chain links TRBV7-9 with TRBJ2-3, with 10 bases identical to TRBD1. Germline loops: CDR1 SEHNR, CDR2 FQNEAQ (reference sequence). After removal of 3 bases from V and 4 bases from J, the junction contained 13 bases not matched to a gene. The CDR3 spans 18 residues. The CDR3 bases are TGTGCCAGCAGCTTCGCCCCCGGGACAGGGGAAGTACCAGATACGCAGTATTTT. This sequence encodes CASSFAPGTGEVPDTQYF.